A single TCR beta chain is shown here with its context. Its antigen is undetermined. The CDR3 length is 15 residues. V gave up 5 bases and J gave up 7 bases, with 21 bases separating them. CDR1 SGHKS and CDR2 YYEKEE come from the germline V gene (reference sequence). The entry originates in a study of CD4+ T cells in melanoma. Findings of the study overall: A reported correlation linked neoantigen-specific CD4+ T cells to CD8+, macrophage and B cell function. Diverse differentiation states were reported for melanoma neoantigen-specific CD4+ T cells.

Assay used: immunoSEQ multiplex PCR; TCRdb lists only in-frame clones, some missing. Of 50,000 to 60,000 clones listed, roughly 69% are singletons. V and J are TRBV5-5 and TRBJ2-5; D is unresolved. The origin of this receptor is a human donor with melanoma. Sequenced input: tumor tissue. DNA for the CDR3: TGTGCCAGCAGTTCCTCGAACGCGTATATGCGGACCCAGTACTTC. The encoded protein is CASSSSNAYMRTQYF. Full variable domain (missing parts from reference TRBV5-5 and TRBJ2-5): DAGVTQSPTHLIKTRGQQVTLRCSPISGHKSVSWYQQVLGQGPQFIFQYYEKEERGRGNFPDRFSARQFPNYSSELNVNALLLGDSALYLCASSSSNAYMRTQYFGPGTRLLVL.